The TCR beta chain described here comes from a study of naive and memory T cell subsets. Study observations and caveats: Potentially, T cell activation and differentiation skew this RNA-based measurement.

The table lists this clonotype with many counts. Its cognate antigen is unknown. A UMI-containing oligonucleotide was joined by 3' ligation to the TCR cDNA template. Whole blood, about 2.5 ml, came from adult healthy volunteers. Amplification of ligated cDNA took four PCR rounds with SP2 and nested alpha and beta constant primers. For blood and skin samples, reverse transcription used TCR alpha and beta constant primers. MiXCR, applied by TCRdb to the 5' RACE reads, yields one record per CDR3 protein. The profile shows about 59,000 distinct CDR3 sequences, approximately 8% of them singletons. The origin of this receptor is a female donor in good health.

Written as DNA, the CDR3 is TGTGCCAGCAGCCAGTTCCCCCCGGGTAGCAATCAGCCCCAGCATTTT. Amino acids: CASSQFPPGSNQPQHF. This chain joins TRBV4-2 and TRBJ1-5; D call uncertain. CDR3 length: 16 amino acids. CDR1 is LGHNA and CDR2 is YNFKEQ in the germline V gene. Trimming took 3 bases from V and 0 from J, leaving 12 bases between them.